A single sample gave rise to the 9 T cell receptor beta chains below, sequenced in a study of spatial heterogeneity in lung cancer. Study-level results: Counts of expanded alpha and beta TCRs within tumors tracked the tumor nonsynonymous mutation count.

TCRdb reanalysed the 5' RACE reads using MiXCR and keeps one entry per CDR3 protein. The sample consists of over 2,500 distinct CDR3 sequences, about 8.6% of them appearing once. Time point here: sample taken at primary tumor resection. Their specific antigens are unknown. Sample: lung tumor tissue, taken at surgery. These receptors were taken from a male donor with early-stage non-small cell lung cancer.

This clonotype was found many times. The rearrangement uses TRBV9 and TRBJ1-4, with D uncertain. Germline V gene data show CDR1 as SGDLS and CDR2 as YYNGEE. The CDR3 has 14 residues. V lost 4 bases to trimming and J lost 6 bases, with 13 bases between them. CDR3 region: CASSLVPGDEKLFF. The CDR3 DNA follows: TGTGCCAGCAGCCTAGTACCCGGCGATGAAAAACTGTTTTTT. The variable domain in full, completed from reference TRBV9 and TRBJ1-4, reads DSGVTQTPKHLITATGQRVTLRCSPRSGDLSVYWYQQSLDQGLQFLIQYYNGEERAKGNILERFSAQQFPDLHSELNLSSLELGDSALYFCASSLVPGDEKLFFGSGTQLSVL.

The gene calls are TRBV15 and TRBJ1-1; D ambiguous. V was clipped by 7 bases and J by 0 bases, with 9 bases between them. Germline loops: CDR1 LNHNV, CDR2 YYDKDF (reference sequence). This CDR3 spans 13 amino acids. In DNA form, the CDR3 reads TGTGCCACCACGGCGCAGGTGAACACTGAAGCTTTCTTT. This encodes CATTAQVNTEAFF.

In this sample, this clonotype turned up a few times. The chain joins TRBV28 to TRBJ1-2, with D tentatively TRBD1 (5 bases). Germline CDR1 reads MDHEN; CDR2 reads SYDVKM. The CDR3 is made up of 12 amino acids. V dropped 7 bases and J dropped 4 bases, with 10 bases sitting between them. The CDR3 bases are TGTGCCAGCACAGGGAGCGGCTATGGCTACACCTTC. It specifies CASTGSGYGYTF.

In its sample, this clonotype ranks as medium-sized. This chain links TRBV19 with TRBJ2-7; the match to TRBD1 covers 8 bases. This CDR3 comprises 14 residues. Germline V gene data show CDR1 as LNHDA and CDR2 as SQIVND (reference sequence). J was trimmed by 3 bases and V by 4 bases; bases with no gene match: 5. CDR3 nucleotides: TGTGCCAGTAGTACCGGACAGGGCCTCTACGAGCAGTACTTC. Translating gives CASSTGQGLYEQYF.

The chain joins TRBV2 to TRBJ1-1; D is undetermined. Germline CDR1 reads SNHLY; CDR2 reads FYNNEI. The CDR3 contains 15 residues. V was clipped by 7 bases and J by 8 bases, with 23 bases between them. CDR3 sequence: CASTFFLGIGQEAFF. In DNA form, the CDR3 reads TGTGCCAGCACCTTCTTCCTCGGGATAGGGCAAGAAGCTTTCTTT.

This clonotype was detected a few times. The rearrangement links TRBV5-6 to TRBJ2-1; no clear D gene. The CDR3 is 12 residues long. The germline gives CDR1 SGHDT, CDR2 YYEEEE. Trimming took 7 bases from V and 4 from J, leaving 9 bases between them. Here the CDR3 reads CASSEDYNEQFF. The CDR3 DNA is TGTGCCAGCTCCGAAGATTACAATGAGCAGTTCTTC.

This clonotype is classed as medium-sized. The J gene is TRBJ2-5, the V gene TRBV5-1; D gene unclear. In germline, CDR1 is SGHRS, CDR2 YFSETQ. V was cut by 4 bases and J by 4 bases, with 17 bases left in between. There are 15 residues in the CDR3. CDR3 residues: CASSTVARWRETQYF. CDR3 sequence (DNA): TGCGCCAGCAGCACAGTAGCCAGGTGGAGAGAGACCCAGTACTTC.

By sample fraction, this clonotype is large (0.1 to 1%). This rearrangement joins TRBV19 to TRBJ2-5; unclear D gene. V lost 8 bases and J lost 1, with 5 bases in between. Per the germline V gene, CDR1 is LNHDA and CDR2 is SQIVND (reference sequence). The CDR3 has 11 amino acids. The chain's CDR3 is CASRRQETQYF. The CDR3 bases are TGTGCCAGTCGTCGCCAAGAGACCCAGTACTTC.

This clonotype has more than one count but fewer than ten. The V gene is TRBV6-6, the J gene TRBJ1-1, with 7 bases matching TRBD1. Germline V gives CDR1 MNHNY, CDR2 SVGAGI (reference sequence). The CDR3 runs to 15 residues. The V and J ends lost 4 bases and 7 bases, in that order; junction bases with no gene match: 12. CDR3: CASSLPGTATYEAFF. The DNA for the CDR3 is TGTGCCAGCAGTTTACCCGGGACAGCTACGTATGAAGCTTTCTTT.